Listed below are T cell receptor beta chains from one sample, sequenced in a study of CD8+ T cells in alopecia areata. Clones were sequenced by immunoSEQ multiplex PCR, and TCRdb holds only the in-frame ones, with some missing. The sample has about 180,000 clones; roughly 53% are singletons. The sample consisted of CD8+ T cells sorted from blood, taken at week 24, from a patient treated with tofacitinib. The receptor source for this set is a human donor with alopecia areata. Both conserved end residues are part of each CDR3. The D gene is left open where the match is weak. Only some rows state a clone size, as once, few, many or a class for expanded clones.

TRBJ1-1 | TRBV19 | . | few | CATGQGLKGAFF | TGTGCCACTGGTCAGGGCCTGAAGGGAGCTTTCTTT
TRBJ2-7 | TRBV19 | TRBD1 | . | CATGTGDSYEQYF | TGTGCCACTGGGACAGGTGATTCCTACGAGCAGTACTTC
TRBJ1-1 | TRBV9 | . | once | CASSVGKGEAFF | TGTGCCAGCAGCGTTGGCAAGGGGGAAGCTTTCTTT
TRBJ2-4 | TRBV4-3 | . | . | CASSQDLGGTKNIQYF | TGCGCCAGCAGCCAAGATCTGGGTGGAACCAAAAACATTCAGTACTTC
TRBJ2-2 | TRBV9 | . | . | CASSVGADTGELFF | TGTGCCAGCAGCGTAGGTGCGGACACCGGGGAGCTGTTTTTT
TRBJ1-1 | TRBV7-9 | TRBD1 | . | CASSQTDRPNTEAFF | TGTGCCAGCAGCCAAACGGACAGGCCTAACACTGAAGCTTTCTTT
TRBJ1-2 | TRBV27 | TRBD1 | . | CASSFSSFSGTGIWF | TGTGCCAGCAGTTTCTCCAGTTTTTCGGGGACAGGGATCTGGTTC
TRBJ2-5 | TRBV12-5 | . | once | CASGLPLKETQYF | TGTGCTAGTGGTTTGCCGCTAAAAGAGACCCAGTACTTC
TRBJ1-5 | TRBV6-5 | TRBD1 | few | CASSPGTGGVQPQHF | TGTGCCAGCAGCCCCGGGACAGGGGGCGTTCAGCCCCAGCATTTT
TRBJ1-1 | TRBV29-1 | . | . | CSVEDLSQNTEAFF | TGCAGCGTTGAAGATTTAAGTCAGAACACTGAAGCTTTCTTT
TRBJ2-5 | TRBV9 | . | few | CASGGQIQETQYF | TGTGCCAGCGGGGGGCAGATTCAAGAGACCCAGTACTTC
TRBJ1-1 | TRBV30 | . | . | CAWTTGPGDEAFF | TGTGCCTGGACCACAGGGCCAGGAGATGAAGCTTTCTTT
TRBJ2-4 | TRBV4-3 | TRBD2 | . | CASSPRTSGGAIQYF | TGCGCCAGCAGCCCTCGGACTAGCGGGGGGGCCATCCAGTACTTC
TRBJ2-7 | TRBV6-5 | TRBD1 | once | CASSYSGTGGYEQYF | TGTGCCAGCAGTTACTCGGGGACAGGGGGCTACGAGCAGTACTTC
TRBJ2-2 | TRBV18 | . | . | CASSRREDSLTGELFF | TGTGCCAGCTCAAGGAGGGAGGACAGCCTCACCGGGGAGCTGTTTTTT
TRBJ2-2 | TRBV6-4 | TRBD1 | . | CASSGTGDTGELFF | TGTGCCAGCAGTGGGACAGGGGACACCGGGGAGCTGTTTTTT
TRBJ2-1 | TRBV25-1 | . | few | CASRGSEQFF | TGTGCCAGCAGAGGCAGTGAGCAGTTCTTC
TRBJ1-2 | TRBV6-5 | . | . | CASSSIEDKYNGYTF | TGTGCCAGCAGTTCCATCGAGGACAAATACAATGGCTACACCTTC
TRBJ2-1 | TRBV2 | TRBD2 | . | CASSQTSGGSNEQFF | TGTGCCAGCAGTCAGACTAGCGGGGGAAGTAATGAGCAGTTCTTC
TRBJ1-2 | TRBV4-3 | . | few | CASSQDREGLHGYTF | TGCGCCAGCAGCCAAGATAGAGAAGGGCTCCATGGCTACACCTTC
TRBJ2-2 | TRBV5-1 | . | few | CASSYNTGELFF | TGCGCCAGCAGCTACAACACCGGGGAGCTGTTTTTT
TRBJ1-5 | TRBV30 | . | . | CAWSAHGDQPQHF | TGTGCCTGGAGCGCCCATGGGGATCAGCCCCAGCATTTT
TRBJ1-5 | TRBV30 | . | . | CAWSVEGNQPQHF | TGTGCCTGGAGTGTAGAAGGAAATCAGCCCCAGCATTTT
TRBJ2-5 | TRBV27 | . | . | CASSPSGETQYF | TGTGCCAGCAGCCCCTCCGGGGAGACCCAGTACTTC
TRBJ1-2 | TRBV9 | . | . | CASSPRANFYGYTF | TGTGCCAGCAGCCCCCGAGCGAATTTCTATGGCTACACCTTC
TRBJ1-5 | TRBV19 | TRBD1 | . | CASEEGAGQPQHF | TGTGCCAGTGAGGAGGGGGCAGGACAGCCCCAGCATTTT
TRBJ2-7 | TRBV6-5 | . | . | CASSIDQNRAYEQYF | TGTGCCAGCAGCATCGACCAGAATCGCGCCTACGAGCAGTACTTC
TRBJ2-1 | TRBV13 | TRBD1 | . | CASSLYGTGSREQFF | TGTGCCAGCAGCCTGTATGGGACAGGGTCCCGAGAGCAGTTCTTC
TRBJ1-2 | TRBV4-3 | TRBD1 | few | CASSATGEGINYGYTF | TGCGCCAGCAGCGCAACAGGGGAAGGGATTAACTATGGCTACACCTTC
TRBJ1-1 | TRBV7-8 | . | . | CASSLAGQLNTEAFF | TGTGCCAGCAGCTTAGCGGGGCAGTTGAACACTGAAGCTTTCTTT
TRBJ2-1 | TRBV4-3 | TRBD2 | . | CASSQKASGGPYNEQFF | TGCGCCAGCAGCCAGAAGGCTAGCGGGGGACCCTACAATGAGCAGTTCTTC
TRBJ1-2 | TRBV29-1 | TRBD1 | few | CSVEAGTGYYGYTF | TGCAGCGTTGAAGCCGGGACAGGCTACTATGGCTACACCTTC
TRBJ2-3 | TRBV29-1 | TRBD2 | . | CSAPGLAGGASTDTQYF | TGCAGCGCCCCGGGACTAGCGGGGGGTGCTAGCACAGATACGCAGTATTTT
TRBJ2-1 | TRBV29-1 | TRBD1 | . | CSARDRGQFF | TGCAGCGCACGGGACAGGGGGCAGTTCTTC
TRBJ2-7 | TRBV29-1 | TRBD1 | . | CSVEVNRGSIYEQYF | TGCAGCGTTGAGGTCAACAGGGGGAGTATCTACGAGCAGTACTTC
TRBJ2-1 | TRBV29-1 | . | . | CSVRLRVQSNEQFF | TGCAGCGTCAGATTAAGGGTTCAATCCAATGAGCAGTTCTTC
TRBJ1-5 | TRBV6-6 | . | few | CASRDMDNQPQHF | TGTGCCAGCAGGGACATGGACAATCAGCCCCAGCATTTT
TRBJ2-3 | TRBV19 | . | few | CASSISPSTTDTQYF | TGTGCCAGTAGTATTTCCCCGTCTACGACAGATACGCAGTATTTT
TRBJ2-7 | TRBV5-1 | TRBD2 | . | CASSLESSGGLYEQYF | TGCGCCAGCAGCTTGGAGTCTAGCGGGGGTCTCTACGAGCAGTACTTC
TRBJ2-3 | TRBV29-1 | TRBD2 | . | CSVGPGLAGEDTQYF | TGCAGCGTTGGACCGGGACTAGCGGGGGAAGATACGCAGTATTTT
TRBJ1-5 | TRBV4-3 | . | few | CASSQVADLDQPQHF | TGCGCCAGCAGCCAAGTCGCAGATCTGGATCAGCCCCAGCATTTT
TRBJ2-1 | TRBV28 | TRBD1 | . | CASNSRDSKYNEQFF | TGTGCCAGCAACAGCCGGGACAGCAAATACAATGAGCAGTTCTTC
TRBJ2-7 | TRBV11-2 | TRBD1 | . | CASSLGGQVREQYF | TGTGCCAGCAGCTTGGGTGGACAGGTACGCGAGCAGTACTTC
TRBJ1-2 | TRBV18 | TRBD1 | . | CASSPGTGGDGYTF | TGTGCCAGCTCACCCGGGACAGGGGGCGATGGCTACACCTTC
TRBJ1-2 | TRBV4-1 | TRBD1 | . | CASSPYSDRDVGYTF | TGCGCCAGCAGCCCATATTCGGACAGGGATGTTGGCTACACCTTC
TRBJ2-7 | TRBV4-3 | TRBD1 | . | CASSQGTGDSYEQYF | TGCGCCAGCAGCCAAGGGACAGGGGACTCCTACGAGCAGTACTTC
TRBJ2-5 | TRBV6-5 | . | . | CASSYSPEQETQYF | TGTGCCAGCAGTTACTCTCCGGAGCAGGAGACCCAGTACTTC
TRBJ2-1 | TRBV7-9 | TRBD2 | . | CASSSPGGSYNEQFF | TGTGCCAGCAGCTCTCCCGGCGGGAGCTACAATGAGCAGTTCTTC
TRBJ1-1 | TRBV10-2 | . | . | CASRDTNTEAFF | TGCGCCAGCAGGGACACTAACACTGAAGCTTTCTTT
TRBJ2-1 | TRBV20-1 | . | . | CSASDRNEQFF | TGCAGTGCTTCCGACAGGAATGAGCAGTTCTTC
TRBJ2-3 | TRBV5-1 | . | few | CASSLTSPGVGSTDTQYF | TGCGCCAGCAGCTTAACCTCTCCGGGGGTTGGTAGCACAGATACGCAGTATTTT
TRBJ1-2 | TRBV15 | . | . | CATSSYGGTTYGYTF | TGTGCCACCAGCAGCTACGGGGGGACTACCTATGGCTACACCTTC
TRBJ2-3 | TRBV27 | . | . | CASSQILGFHTQYF | TGTGCCAGCAGTCAAATCCTCGGGTTTCATACGCAGTATTTT
TRBJ2-7 | TRBV7-9 | . | . | CASSRSGTEQYF | TGTGCCAGCAGCAGATCCGGGACAGAGCAGTACTTC